This TCR beta chain is drawn from a study of blood T cell repertoires in COVID-19. Study context: Samples of COVID-19 (acute and convalescent) were obtained from the United States, Italy and Spain. The cDNA or gDNA used as material had been derived from T cells, B-cell-depleted T cells, or PBMCs.

The CDR3 has 13 residues. Trimming shortened V by 0 bases and J by 6 bases, and 9 bases separated the two germline ends. Per germline, CDR1 LGHNA and CDR2 YSLEER. In the authors' workflow: Nucleated cell number was recorded as an estimate derived from reference gene primer amplification. The assay was immunoSEQ multiplex PCR, and TCRdb's table has in-frame clones only and misses some. V, J and clone size are those of that table, while D and trimming were read from the DNA. The sample lists roughly 76,000 clones; more than 75% were seen once. This clone was counted only a few times. This sequence joins TRBV4-3 and TRBJ2-7; D is unclear. The receptor was derived from an elderly woman with active or convalescent COVID-19. The sequenced material came from peripheral blood. The CDR3 bases are TGCGCCAGCAGCCAAGAAGGTGGGCTCGAGCAGTACTTC. Protein: CASSQEGGLEQYF.